This is a list of T cell receptor beta chains from one sample in a study of cytomegalovirus exposure and HLA in healthy donors. Using immunoSEQ multiplex PCR, the repertoire was profiled, and TCRdb retains in-frame clones only, with some absent. The sample lists fewer than 60,000 clones; roughly 70% were seen once. The sample taken for sequencing was PBMCs. The receptors come from a woman between 45 and 60 years old in good health and CMV-seropositive. Both conserved end residues are part of each CDR3. D genes are given only for firm matches. The size entry is marked missing in some rows and otherwise reads once, few, many or a size class.

V gene: TRBV30; clone size: .; J gene: TRBJ1-5; D gene: .; CDR3 DNA: TGTGCCTGGAGGAGGAACGGCAAGGGGCAGCCCCAGCATTTT; CDR3 protein: CAWRRNGKGQPQHF
V gene: TRBV27; clone size: .; J gene: TRBJ2-7; D gene: TRBD2; CDR3 DNA: TGTGCCGGACCGGGACTAGCGGGAGAAGAAACCTACGAGCAGTACTTC; CDR3 protein: CAGPGLAGEETYEQYF
V gene: TRBV5-1; clone size: .; J gene: TRBJ1-4; D gene: .; CDR3 DNA: TGCGCCAGCTCCACCACGGCAACTAATGAAAAACTGTTTTTT; CDR3 protein: CASSTTATNEKLFF
V gene: TRBV29-1; clone size: once; J gene: TRBJ2-7; D gene: .; CDR3 DNA: TGCAGCGTTCAACGGGGTACCTACGAGCAGTACTTC; CDR3 protein: CSVQRGTYEQYF
V gene: TRBV14; clone size: .; J gene: TRBJ2-7; D gene: TRBD2; CDR3 DNA: TGTGCCAGCAGCCGAAGCGGGGGGGCCTACGAGCAGTACTTC; CDR3 protein: CASSRSGGAYEQYF
V gene: TRBV11-2; clone size: .; J gene: TRBJ2-5; D gene: TRBD2; CDR3 DNA: TGTGCCAGCAGCTTAGAAGGACTAGCGGGGACCCAGTACTTC; CDR3 protein: CASSLEGLAGTQYF
V gene: TRBV5-1; clone size: .; J gene: TRBJ2-2; D gene: TRBD1; CDR3 DNA: TGCGCCAGCAGCGTGGCTCCGGGACAGGCATTCCAGCGGGAGCTGTTTTTT; CDR3 protein: CASSVAPGQAFQRELFF
V gene: TRBV6-5; clone size: once; J gene: TRBJ2-7; D gene: TRBD1; CDR3 DNA: TGTGCCAGCACCCAAGCCGGGACAGGGAACTCCGAGCAGTACTTC; CDR3 protein: CASTQAGTGNSEQYF
V gene: TRBV18; clone size: .; J gene: TRBJ2-1; D gene: TRBD2; CDR3 DNA: TGTGCCAGCTCCCCCACTAGCGGGCGCGACAATGAGCAGTTCTTC; CDR3 protein: CASSPTSGRDNEQFF
V gene: TRBV29-1; clone size: .; J gene: TRBJ1-5; D gene: TRBD1; CDR3 DNA: TGCAGCGTTTTCAGGGGGGGCAATCAGCCCCAGCATTTT; CDR3 protein: CSVFRGGNQPQHF
V gene: TRBV27; clone size: .; J gene: TRBJ2-7; D gene: .; CDR3 DNA: TGTGCCAGCAGTTGGTTGGGGGCTTCCGCCTACGAGCAGTACTTC; CDR3 protein: CASSWLGASAYEQYF
V gene: TRBV7-2; clone size: .; J gene: TRBJ2-7; D gene: .; CDR3 DNA: TGTGCCAGCAGCTTAGCGCCGCGGAGGAGCTCCTACGAGCAGTACTTC; CDR3 protein: CASSLAPRRSSYEQYF
V gene: TRBV9; clone size: .; J gene: TRBJ2-7; D gene: TRBD1; CDR3 DNA: TGTGCCAGCAGCGACGACAGGGGATACGAGCAGTACTTC; CDR3 protein: CASSDDRGYEQYF
V gene: TRBV4-1; clone size: .; J gene: TRBJ1-4; D gene: TRBD1; CDR3 DNA: TGCGCCAGCAGCTCCCCATACTGGACAGGGGCCTCAACTAATGAAAAACTGTTTTTT; CDR3 protein: CASSSPYWTGASTNEKLFF
V gene: TRBV7-8; clone size: once; J gene: TRBJ2-3; D gene: TRBD2; CDR3 DNA: TGTGCCAGCAGCTCCAAGACTAGCGGGGGGGCTACAGAATGGGATACGCAGTATTTT; CDR3 protein: CASSSKTSGGATEWDTQYF
V gene: TRBV7-2; clone size: .; J gene: TRBJ2-7; D gene: TRBD1; CDR3 DNA: TGTGCCAGCAGCCCACAGACAGGGGCCTACGAGCAGTACTTC; CDR3 protein: CASSPQTGAYEQYF
V gene: TRBV11-3; clone size: once; J gene: TRBJ2-3; D gene: .; CDR3 DNA: TGTGCCAGCAGCTCCAGTGGCGATACGCAGTATTTT; CDR3 protein: CASSSSGDTQYF
V gene: TRBV7-8; clone size: .; J gene: TRBJ2-3; D gene: .; CDR3 DNA: TGTGCCAGCAGCTTAGCGGCGGGGTTCACAGATACGCAGTATTTT; CDR3 protein: CASSLAAGFTDTQYF
V gene: TRBV19; clone size: few; J gene: TRBJ1-2; D gene: TRBD1; CDR3 DNA: TGTGCCAGTAGTATCCCGGACAGGGTTGGGTCGGGCTACACCTTC; CDR3 protein: CASSIPDRVGSGYTF
V gene: TRBV7-2; clone size: .; J gene: TRBJ1-4; D gene: TRBD1; CDR3 DNA: TGTGCCAGCAGCTCACAGGGGGCAAGTAATGAAAAACTGTTTTTT; CDR3 protein: CASSSQGASNEKLFF
V gene: TRBV27; clone size: few; J gene: TRBJ2-7; D gene: TRBD1; CDR3 DNA: TGTGCCAGCGGACAGGGGGCGCGCTACGAGCAGTACTTC; CDR3 protein: CASGQGARYEQYF
V gene: TRBV29-1; clone size: .; J gene: TRBJ1-3; D gene: .; CDR3 DNA: TGCAGCGTCTTCGTAACTGGAAACACCATATATTTT; CDR3 protein: CSVFVTGNTIYF
V gene: TRBV28; clone size: .; J gene: TRBJ1-5; D gene: .; CDR3 DNA: TGTGCCAGCAGTTACGGGGGGACTTTCAATCAGCCCCAGCATTTT; CDR3 protein: CASSYGGTFNQPQHF
V gene: TRBV5-1; clone size: .; J gene: TRBJ1-6; D gene: TRBD1; CDR3 DNA: TGCGCCAGCAGCCCGGGGGACAGGTCAAATTCACCCCTCCACTTT; CDR3 protein: CASSPGDRSNSPLHF
V gene: TRBV6-1; clone size: .; J gene: TRBJ2-7; D gene: .; CDR3 DNA: TGTGCCAGCAGCGCCACAGGGGGGGGGTACGAGCAGTACTTC; CDR3 protein: CASSATGGGYEQYF
V gene: TRBV18; clone size: .; J gene: TRBJ2-5; D gene: .; CDR3 DNA: TGTGCCAGCTCAGCATATACAAAAATAGAGACCCAGTACTTC; CDR3 protein: CASSAYTKIETQYF
V gene: TRBV6-6; clone size: .; J gene: TRBJ2-1; D gene: .; CDR3 DNA: TGTGCCAGCAGTCCAAGGCCTACCCCGGGATACAATGAGCAGTTCTTC; CDR3 protein: CASSPRPTPGYNEQFF
V gene: TRBV11-3; clone size: .; J gene: TRBJ1-1; D gene: .; CDR3 DNA: TGTGCCAGCAGCAACTTGAACACTGAAGCTTTCTTT; CDR3 protein: CASSNLNTEAFF
V gene: TRBV30; clone size: once; J gene: TRBJ1-5; D gene: TRBD1; CDR3 DNA: TGTGCCTGGAGGGGTCGGGACAGGGGGCATCAGCCCCAGCATTTT; CDR3 protein: CAWRGRDRGHQPQHF
V gene: TRBV7-3; clone size: .; J gene: TRBJ1-1; D gene: .; CDR3 DNA: TGTGCCAGCAGCCCCGGGCAGGGAGGGTACACTGAAGCTTTCTTT; CDR3 protein: CASSPGQGGYTEAFF
V gene: TRBV4-1; clone size: .; J gene: TRBJ2-7; D gene: .; CDR3 DNA: TGCGCCAGCAGAAAAGCGGGGGACAGCCGTCTATACGAGCAGTACTTC; CDR3 protein: CASRKAGDSRLYEQYF
V gene: TRBV5-1; clone size: .; J gene: TRBJ2-5; D gene: .; CDR3 DNA: TGCGCCAGCAGCGGAGACCAAGAGACCCAGTACTTC; CDR3 protein: CASSGDQETQYF
V gene: TRBV19; clone size: .; J gene: TRBJ2-1; D gene: .; CDR3 DNA: TGTGCCAGTAGTATAACGGGGGGCGGTTACAATGAGCAGTTCTTC; CDR3 protein: CASSITGGGYNEQFF
V gene: TRBV6-1; clone size: .; J gene: TRBJ1-5; D gene: TRBD1; CDR3 DNA: TGTGCCAGCAGAGGACAGGCCCTAGGAGCCCAGCATTTT; CDR3 protein: CASRGQALGAQHF
V gene: TRBV4-1; clone size: .; J gene: TRBJ2-7; D gene: .; CDR3 DNA: TGCGCCAGCGCGGCAGGGAACGAGCAGTACTTC; CDR3 protein: CASAAGNEQYF
V gene: TRBV6-6; clone size: once; J gene: TRBJ1-5; D gene: .; CDR3 DNA: TGTGCCAGCAGCTTAGGGGGGGATCAGCCCCAGCATTTT; CDR3 protein: CASSLGGDQPQHF
V gene: TRBV13; clone size: .; J gene: TRBJ1-2; D gene: TRBD1; CDR3 DNA: TGTGCCAGCAGCACCGGGACAGGGCTCGGCTACACCTTC; CDR3 protein: CASSTGTGLGYTF
V gene: TRBV19; clone size: .; J gene: TRBJ2-1; D gene: TRBD2; CDR3 DNA: TGTGCCACCTGCGCGACTAGCGCGTACAATGAGCAGTTCTTC; CDR3 protein: CATCATSAYNEQFF
V gene: TRBV27; clone size: .; J gene: TRBJ1-5; D gene: TRBD1; CDR3 DNA: TGTGCCAGCAGTTGGACAGGGCGGGGCCGACAGCCCCAGCATTTT; CDR3 protein: CASSWTGRGRQPQHF
V gene: TRBV5-1; clone size: .; J gene: TRBJ2-7; D gene: TRBD1; CDR3 DNA: TGCGCCAGCAGCTTGCCCGGGACAGGGAAGACCGGGCAGTACTTC; CDR3 protein: CASSLPGTGKTGQYF
V gene: TRBV5-6; clone size: .; J gene: TRBJ2-7; D gene: .; CDR3 DNA: TGTGCCAGCAGGCGGGCAGGGGCCCCCTACGAGCAGTACTTC; CDR3 protein: CASRRAGAPYEQYF
V gene: TRBV6-1; clone size: once; J gene: TRBJ1-5; D gene: TRBD1; CDR3 DNA: TGTGCCAGCAGTCGGACAGGGGGCCCCAATCAGCCCCAGCATTTT; CDR3 protein: CASSRTGGPNQPQHF
V gene: TRBV28; clone size: .; J gene: TRBJ2-7; D gene: TRBD2; CDR3 DNA: TGTGCCAGCAGTTTACCCCTAGCGGTGGGCGTCCACGAGCAGTACTTC; CDR3 protein: CASSLPLAVGVHEQYF
V gene: TRBV28; clone size: .; J gene: TRBJ1-2; D gene: TRBD1; CDR3 DNA: TGTGCCAGCAGTTTCAGGACAGGGGCGCGCGGCTACACCTTC; CDR3 protein: CASSFRTGARGYTF
V gene: TRBV5-5; clone size: few; J gene: TRBJ2-7; D gene: TRBD2; CDR3 DNA: TGTGCCAGCAGCTTCGCGGGGGTCCCGGCTGTGCAGTACTTC; CDR3 protein: CASSFAGVPAVQYF
V gene: TRBV5-1; clone size: few; J gene: TRBJ2-7; D gene: .; CDR3 DNA: TGCGCCAGCAGCTTGATTCCAGGGGGGTCCTACGAGCAGTACTTC; CDR3 protein: CASSLIPGGSYEQYF
V gene: TRBV5-1; clone size: .; J gene: TRBJ1-3; D gene: .; CDR3 DNA: TGCGCCAGCAGGCCAGGTCTCGGAAACACCATATATTTT; CDR3 protein: CASRPGLGNTIYF
V gene: TRBV18; clone size: .; J gene: TRBJ2-1; D gene: .; CDR3 DNA: TGTGCCAGCTCAGAAAGCGGCTCCGTTGTGGAGCAGTTCTTC; CDR3 protein: CASSESGSVVEQFF
V gene: TRBV29-1; clone size: .; J gene: TRBJ2-3; D gene: TRBD1; CDR3 DNA: TGCAGCACCCCGGGACAGGGGACAGATACGCAGTATTTT; CDR3 protein: CSTPGQGTDTQYF
V gene: TRBV7-5; clone size: .; J gene: TRBJ1-2; D gene: .; CDR3 DNA: TGTGTCAGAAGCGATCCGGGACAAAGGGTTCCCGAGGATGGCTACACCTTC; CDR3 protein: CVRSDPGQRVPEDGYTF